The rows below give T cell receptor beta chains drawn from one sample of a study of blood T cell repertoires in COVID-19. Some clones are missing from TCRdb's copy, which holds only in-frame ones; the method was immunoSEQ multiplex PCR. The table has around 150,000 clones, 80% to 90% seen once. The material sequenced was peripheral blood. All receptors derive from a man between 65 and 85 years old with acute or convalescent COVID-19. The CDR3 runs from the conserved cysteine through the conserved F or W. A D gene is named only where the DNA matches it firmly. The size of a clone is reported for some rows only, either as once, few or many, or as a class for expanded clones.

v_gene,abundance,d_gene,j_gene,CDR3aa,CDR3nt
TRBV5-1,NA,NA,TRBJ2-7,CASSPRQGGFYEQYF,TGCGCCAGCAGCCCACGACAGGGAGGCTTCTACGAGCAGTACTTC
TRBV30,NA,NA,TRBJ1-1,CAWSGEMNTEAFF,TGTGCCTGGAGTGGGGAGATGAACACTGAAGCTTTCTTT
TRBV5-1,NA,TRBD1,TRBJ1-5,CASSAGTDNQPQHF,TGCGCCAGCAGCGCTGGGACAGATAATCAGCCCCAGCATTTT
TRBV9,NA,TRBD1,TRBJ2-7,CASSETGTGAGEQYF,TGTGCCAGCAGCGAAACCGGGACAGGGGCCGGCGAGCAGTACTTC
TRBV29-1,NA,NA,TRBJ2-4,CSVSQLVGDIQYF,TGCAGCGTTTCGCAGTTGGTCGGGGACATTCAGTACTTC
TRBV7-2,NA,TRBD1,TRBJ2-7,CASSQRAGQGDEQYF,TGTGCCAGCAGCCAAAGGGCGGGACAGGGCGACGAGCAGTACTTC
TRBV12-5,NA,TRBD2,TRBJ2-1,CASGFGLAVGVSYNEQFF,TGTGCTAGTGGTTTTGGGCTAGCGGTTGGGGTCTCCTACAATGAGCAGTTCTTC
TRBV14,NA,TRBD1,TRBJ1-5,CASSQDLAGGWNQPQHF,TGTGCCAGCAGCCAAGATCTGGCAGGGGGTTGGAATCAGCCCCAGCATTTT
TRBV9,NA,TRBD2,TRBJ2-3,CASSETSGRLDTQYF,TGTGCCAGCAGTGAGACTAGCGGGAGGCTTGATACGCAGTATTTT
TRBV19,NA,NA,TRBJ2-5,CASSMFQSMNSQETQYF,TGTGCCAGTAGTATGTTTCAGTCGATGAACAGCCAAGAGACCCAGTACTTC
TRBV6-2/TRBV6-3,once,NA,TRBJ2-3,CASSYGGGSSTDTQYF,TGTGCCAGCAGTTACGGGGGCGGTTCTAGCACAGATACGCAGTATTTT
TRBV5-1,NA,TRBD2,TRBJ2-5,CASSLVASGRETQYF,TGCGCCAGCAGCTTGGTGGCTAGCGGGAGGGAGACCCAGTACTTC
TRBV6-5,NA,NA,TRBJ1-1,CASSQGGYTEAFF,TGTGCCAGCAGTCAGGGAGGGTACACTGAAGCTTTCTTT
TRBV7-2,once,TRBD1,TRBJ2-3,CASSLTGALPDTQYF,TGTGCCAGCAGCCTTACAGGGGCCCTACCAGATACGCAGTATTTT
TRBV5-1,NA,TRBD1,TRBJ1-6,CASSSGTGLIGSPLHF,TGCGCCAGCAGCTCCGGGACAGGCCTTATTGGGTCACCCCTCCACTTT
TRBV7-9,NA,TRBD1,TRBJ2-5,CASSQGVQETQYF,TGTGCCAGCAGCCAGGGGGTCCAAGAGACCCAGTACTTC
TRBV11-3,NA,NA,TRBJ2-1,CASSLGGSAYNEQFF,TGTGCCAGCAGCTTAGGGGGTAGCGCCTACAATGAGCAGTTCTTC
TRBV5-5,once,NA,TRBJ1-2,CASSLAPGSYGYTF,TGTGCCAGCAGCTTGGCGCCAGGGTCCTATGGCTACACCTTC
TRBV5-1,NA,TRBD1,TRBJ2-7,CASSLQGVSGEQYF,TGCGCCAGCAGCTTGCAGGGGGTTAGTGGCGAGCAGTACTTC
TRBV19,NA,NA,TRBJ1-3,CASSPSTGTLSGNTIYF,TGTGCCAGTAGTCCGAGCACCGGGACTCTCTCTGGAAACACCATATATTTT
TRBV7-8,few,NA,TRBJ2-6,CASSLGWPGSSGANVLTF,TGTGCCAGCAGCTTAGGTTGGCCGGGGAGCTCTGGGGCCAACGTCCTGACTTTC
TRBV5-1,NA,TRBD2,TRBJ2-1,CASSPGLAGGRDEQFF,TGCGCCAGCAGCCCGGGACTAGCGGGAGGGCGGGATGAGCAGTTCTTC
TRBV18,NA,NA,TRBJ2-5,CASSPVTGLQETQYF,TGTGCCAGCTCACCAGTTACAGGGCTCCAAGAGACCCAGTACTTC
TRBV6-5,NA,NA,TRBJ2-1,CASLAGPYNEQFF,TGTGCCAGCTTGGCGGGCCCCTACAATGAGCAGTTCTTC
TRBV5-1,few,TRBD2,TRBJ2-3,CASSSTSGFRGDTQYF,TGCGCCAGCAGCTCCACTAGCGGTTTCCGTGGAGATACGCAGTATTTT
TRBV9,NA,TRBD1,TRBJ2-1,CASSVEGQAYNEQFF,TGTGCCAGCAGCGTAGAGGGACAGGCTTACAATGAGCAGTTCTTC
TRBV9,NA,TRBD2,TRBJ2-1,CASSVGASGNEQFF,TGTGCCAGCAGCGTAGGGGCTAGCGGCAATGAGCAGTTCTTC
TRBV28,NA,NA,TRBJ2-7,CASSLGTGFREQYF,TGTGCCAGCAGTTTAGGAACAGGGTTTCGCGAGCAGTACTTC
TRBV7-9,NA,TRBD2,TRBJ2-3,CATLASGDTQYF,TGTGCCACCCTCGCTAGCGGGGATACGCAGTATTTT
TRBV6-5,NA,TRBD1,TRBJ1-1,CASSSRTGARGTEAFF,TGTGCCAGCAGTTCACGGACAGGGGCAAGGGGAACTGAAGCTTTCTTT
TRBV12-3/TRBV12-4,once,NA,TRBJ2-7,CASRQGPWYEQYF,TGTGCCAGCAGACAGGGTCCGTGGTACGAGCAGTACTTC
TRBV11-2,NA,TRBD1,TRBJ1-2,CASSSRQGERDGYTF,TGTGCCAGCAGCTCCCGACAGGGGGAAAGGGATGGCTACACCTTC
TRBV19,NA,NA,TRBJ2-1,CASSITAVSSYNEQFF,TGTGCCAGTAGTATCACAGCCGTGAGCTCCTACAATGAGCAGTTCTTC
TRBV3-1/TRBV3-2,NA,TRBD2,TRBJ2-7,CASSHYLAGRYEQYF,TGTGCCAGCAGCCATTACCTAGCGGGGAGATACGAGCAGTACTTC
TRBV11-2,NA,NA,TRBJ2-7,CASSLDLERNYEQYF,TGTGCCAGCAGCTTAGATCTTGAGCGGAACTACGAGCAGTACTTC
TRBV10-2,NA,NA,TRBJ2-5,CASSEMEGGETQYF,TGCGCCAGCAGTGAGATGGAGGGTGGCGAGACCCAGTACTTC
TRBV5-4,NA,TRBD2,TRBJ2-3,CASSSGLAGPADTQYF,TGTGCCAGCAGCTCCGGGCTAGCGGGACCGGCAGATACGCAGTATTTT
TRBV19,once,TRBD2,TRBJ2-3,CASSMGGRTDTQYF,TGTGCCAGTAGTATGGGAGGGCGCACAGATACGCAGTATTTT
TRBV6-6,NA,NA,TRBJ1-1,CASSYSGASEAFF,TGTGCCAGCAGTTATTCAGGGGCCTCTGAAGCTTTCTTT
TRBV7-2,once,TRBD1,TRBJ1-5,CAGPTGRSGNQPQHF,TGTGCCGGCCCGACAGGGCGGAGTGGCAATCAGCCCCAGCATTTT
TRBV7-2,NA,NA,TRBJ1-5,CASSSSSNQPQHF,TGTGCCAGCAGCTCCTCTAGCAATCAGCCCCAGCATTTT
TRBV27,NA,NA,TRBJ2-1,CASSFGGYRSYNEQFF,TGTGCCAGCAGTTTCGGCGGGTATCGGTCCTACAATGAGCAGTTCTTC
TRBV24-1,NA,TRBD2,TRBJ2-3,CATSDLVLAGEDTQYF,TGTGCCACCAGTGATTTGGTGCTAGCGGGAGAAGATACGCAGTATTTT
TRBV9,few,NA,TRBJ1-1,CASSPMTVTEAFF,TGTGCCAGCAGCCCCATGACAGTCACTGAAGCTTTCTTT
TRBV2,NA,NA,TRBJ1-2,CASSEFGGADGYTF,TGTGCCAGCAGTGAATTTGGGGGCGCGGATGGCTACACCTTC
TRBV12-3/TRBV12-4,NA,NA,TRBJ2-5,CASSLGRETQYF,TGTGCCAGCAGTTTGGGGCGAGAGACCCAGTACTTC
TRBV4-3,NA,TRBD1,TRBJ2-5,CASSQDDRGWQETQYF,TGCGCCAGCAGCCAAGACGACAGGGGTTGGCAAGAGACCCAGTACTTC
TRBV19,NA,TRBD1,TRBJ1-1,CASTWDSLNTEAFF,TGTGCCAGTACCTGGGACAGCTTGAACACTGAAGCTTTCTTT
TRBV3-1/TRBV3-2,NA,TRBD2,TRBJ2-7,CASSPPGLASSYEQYF,TGTGCCAGCAGCCCACCGGGACTAGCTAGCTCCTACGAGCAGTACTTC
TRBV27,NA,TRBD1,TRBJ1-1,CASGTGLEAFF,TGTGCCAGCGGGACAGGCCTTGAAGCTTTCTTT
TRBV3-1/TRBV3-2,once,NA,TRBJ2-3,CASSQHRVRGADTQYF,TGTGCCAGCAGCCAACACAGGGTCCGTGGCGCAGATACGCAGTATTTT
TRBV12-3/TRBV12-4,NA,TRBD2,TRBJ2-7,CASSRTSGYEQYF,TGTGCCAGCAGTCGGACTAGCGGCTACGAGCAGTACTTC
TRBV19,NA,TRBD1,TRBJ1-6,CASTLGRQGRSPLHF,TGTGCCAGTACCCTCGGGAGACAGGGTCGGTCACCCCTCCACTTT
TRBV7-2,NA,TRBD1,TRBJ2-5,CASSRDRVWETQYF,TGTGCCAGCAGCCGGGACAGGGTATGGGAGACCCAGTACTTC
TRBV11-2,NA,NA,TRBJ2-7,CASSRDSTGYEQYF,TGTGCCAGCAGCCGGGACTCGACTGGCTACGAGCAGTACTTC
TRBV7-7,NA,TRBD1,TRBJ2-5,CASSSGQGAWETQYF,TGTGCTAGCAGCTCCGGACAGGGGGCATGGGAGACCCAGTACTTC
TRBV7-6,NA,NA,TRBJ1-4,CASSLRLSLGEKLFF,TGTGCCAGCAGCTTAAGGCTCAGCCTAGGTGAAAAACTGTTTTTT